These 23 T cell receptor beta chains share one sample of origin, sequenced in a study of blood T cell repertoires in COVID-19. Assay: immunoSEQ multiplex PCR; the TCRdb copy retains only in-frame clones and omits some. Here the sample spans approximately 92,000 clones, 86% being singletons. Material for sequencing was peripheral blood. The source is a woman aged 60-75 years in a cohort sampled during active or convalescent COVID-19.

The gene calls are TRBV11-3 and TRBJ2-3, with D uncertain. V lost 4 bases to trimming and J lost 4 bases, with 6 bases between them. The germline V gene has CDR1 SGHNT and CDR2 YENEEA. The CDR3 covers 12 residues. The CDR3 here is CASSSLSDTQYF. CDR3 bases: TGTGCCAGCAGCTCTCTCTCAGATACGCAGTATTTT.

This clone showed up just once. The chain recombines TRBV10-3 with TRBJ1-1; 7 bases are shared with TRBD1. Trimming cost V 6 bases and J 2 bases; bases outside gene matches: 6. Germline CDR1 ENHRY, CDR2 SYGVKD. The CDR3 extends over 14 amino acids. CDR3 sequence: CAISPGQLNTEAFF. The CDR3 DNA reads TGTGCCATCAGCCCGGGACAGCTAAACACTGAAGCTTTCTTT.

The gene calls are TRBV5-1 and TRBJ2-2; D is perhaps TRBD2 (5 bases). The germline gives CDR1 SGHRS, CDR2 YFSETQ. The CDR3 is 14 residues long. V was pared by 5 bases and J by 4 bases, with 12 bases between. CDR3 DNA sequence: TGCGCCAGCAGTAGTCAGGCGGGCACCGGGGAGCTGTTTTTT. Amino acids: CASSSQAGTGELFF.

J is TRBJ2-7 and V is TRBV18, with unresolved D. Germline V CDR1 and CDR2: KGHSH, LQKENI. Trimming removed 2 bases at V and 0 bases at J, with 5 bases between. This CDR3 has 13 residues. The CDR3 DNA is TGTGCCAGCTCACCATCCCGCTCCTACGAGCAGTACTTC. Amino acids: CASSPSRSYEQYF.

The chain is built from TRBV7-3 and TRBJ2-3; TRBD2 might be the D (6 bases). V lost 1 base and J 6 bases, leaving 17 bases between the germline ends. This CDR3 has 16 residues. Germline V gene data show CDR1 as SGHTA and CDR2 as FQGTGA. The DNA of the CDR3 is TGTGCCAGCAGCTTAAGTGGCGGGGTGCCTTCGGATACGCAGTATTTT. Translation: CASSLSGGVPSDTQYF.

The CDR3: CASSLSLQETQYF. As DNA, the CDR3 is TGTGCCAGCAGCTTATCCCTCCAAGAGACCCAGTACTTC. This chain connects TRBV11-3 to TRBJ2-5; D remains unclear. This CDR3 spans 13 amino acids. The V end was cut by 2 bases, the J end by 1 base, with 5 bases between. Per germline, CDR1 SGHNT and CDR2 YENEEA.

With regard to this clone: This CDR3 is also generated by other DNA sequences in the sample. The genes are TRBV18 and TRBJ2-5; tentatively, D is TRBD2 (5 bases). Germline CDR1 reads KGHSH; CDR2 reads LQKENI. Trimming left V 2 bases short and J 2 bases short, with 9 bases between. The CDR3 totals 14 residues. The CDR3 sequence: CASSPRGSQETQYF. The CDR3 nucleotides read TGTGCCAGCTCACCAAGAGGGTCGCAAGAGACCCAGTACTTC.

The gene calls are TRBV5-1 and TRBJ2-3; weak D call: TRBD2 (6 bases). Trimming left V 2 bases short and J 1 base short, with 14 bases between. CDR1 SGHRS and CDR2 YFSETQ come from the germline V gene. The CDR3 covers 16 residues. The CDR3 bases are TGCGCCAGCAGCTTCTACGGGAGAGGCGGCACAGATACGCAGTATTTT. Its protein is CASSFYGRGGTDTQYF.

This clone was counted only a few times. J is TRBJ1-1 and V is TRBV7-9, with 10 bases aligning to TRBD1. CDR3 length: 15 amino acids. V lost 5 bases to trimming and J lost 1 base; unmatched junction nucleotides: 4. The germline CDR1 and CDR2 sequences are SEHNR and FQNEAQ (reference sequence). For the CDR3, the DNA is TGTGCCAGCAGCCGTGGGACAGGGGCGAACACTGAAGCTTTCTTT. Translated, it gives CASSRGTGANTEAFF. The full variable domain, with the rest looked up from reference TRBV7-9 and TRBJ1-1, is DTGVSQNPRHKITKRGQNVTFRCDPISEHNRLYWYRQTLGQGPEFLTYFQNEAQLEKSRLLSDRFSAERPKGSFSTLEIQRTEQGDSAMYLCASSRGTGANTEAFFGQGTRLTVV.

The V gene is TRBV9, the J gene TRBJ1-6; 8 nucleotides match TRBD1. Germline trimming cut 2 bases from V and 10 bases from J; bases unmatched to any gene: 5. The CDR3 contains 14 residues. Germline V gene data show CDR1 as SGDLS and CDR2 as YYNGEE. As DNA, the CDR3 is TGTGCCAGCAGCGTTGGACAGGGAAGGTCACCCCTCCACTTT. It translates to CASSVGQGRSPLHF.

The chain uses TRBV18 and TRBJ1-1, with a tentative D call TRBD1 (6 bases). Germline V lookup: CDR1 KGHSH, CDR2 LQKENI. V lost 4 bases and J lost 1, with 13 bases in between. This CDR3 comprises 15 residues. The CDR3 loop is CASSQRQVRNTEAFF. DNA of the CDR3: TGTGCCAGCTCACAGCGACAGGTGAGGAACACTGAAGCTTTCTTT.

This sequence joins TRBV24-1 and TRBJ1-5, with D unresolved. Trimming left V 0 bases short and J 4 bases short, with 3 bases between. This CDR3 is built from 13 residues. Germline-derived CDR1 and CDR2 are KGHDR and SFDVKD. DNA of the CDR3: TGTGCCACCAGTGATTTGCCGAATCAGCCCCAGCATTTT. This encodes CATSDLPNQPQHF.

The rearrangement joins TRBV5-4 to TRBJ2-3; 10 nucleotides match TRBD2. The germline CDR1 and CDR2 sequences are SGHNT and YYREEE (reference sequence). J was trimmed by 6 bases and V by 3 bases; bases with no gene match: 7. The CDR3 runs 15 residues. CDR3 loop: CASSSGSGGEDTQYF. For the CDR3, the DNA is TGTGCCAGCAGCTCGGGCAGCGGGGGGGAGGATACGCAGTATTTT.

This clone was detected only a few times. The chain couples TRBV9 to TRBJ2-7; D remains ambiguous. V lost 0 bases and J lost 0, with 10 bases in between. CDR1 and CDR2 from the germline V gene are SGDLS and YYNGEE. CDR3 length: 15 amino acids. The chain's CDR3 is CASSVGQESSYEQYF. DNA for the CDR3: TGTGCCAGCAGCGTAGGTCAAGAGAGCTCCTACGAGCAGTACTTC. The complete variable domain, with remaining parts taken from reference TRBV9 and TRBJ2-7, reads DSGVTQTPKHLITATGQRVTLRCSPRSGDLSVYWYQQSLDQGLQFLIQYYNGEERAKGNILERFSAQQFPDLHSELNLSSLELGDSALYFCASSVGQESSYEQYFGPGTRLTVT.

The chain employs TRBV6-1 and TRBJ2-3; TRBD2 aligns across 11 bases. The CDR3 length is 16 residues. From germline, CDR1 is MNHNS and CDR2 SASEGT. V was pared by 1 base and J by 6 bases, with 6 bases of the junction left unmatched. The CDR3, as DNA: TGTGCCAGCAGTGAAGTCGGACTAGCGGGCGCGGATACGCAGTATTTT. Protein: CASSEVGLAGADTQYF.

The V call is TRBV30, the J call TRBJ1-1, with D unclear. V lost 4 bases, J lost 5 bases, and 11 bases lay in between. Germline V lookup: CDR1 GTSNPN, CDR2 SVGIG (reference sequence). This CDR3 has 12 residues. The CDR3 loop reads CAWKRSLTEAFF. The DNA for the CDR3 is TGTGCCTGGAAACGGTCCCTTACTGAAGCTTTCTTT.

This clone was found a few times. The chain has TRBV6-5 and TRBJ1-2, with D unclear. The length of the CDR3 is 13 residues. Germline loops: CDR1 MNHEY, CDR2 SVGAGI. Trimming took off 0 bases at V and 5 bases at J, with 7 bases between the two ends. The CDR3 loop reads CASSYSRGYGYTF. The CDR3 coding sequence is TGTGCCAGCAGTTACTCTCGAGGGTATGGCTACACCTTC.

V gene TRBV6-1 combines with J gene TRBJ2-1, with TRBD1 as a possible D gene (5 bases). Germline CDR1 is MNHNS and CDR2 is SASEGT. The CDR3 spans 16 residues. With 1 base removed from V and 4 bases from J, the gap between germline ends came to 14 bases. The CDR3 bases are TGTGCCAGCAGTGAAGAGGCAGGGTCCACTTACAATGAGCAGTTCTTC. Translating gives CASSEEAGSTYNEQFF.

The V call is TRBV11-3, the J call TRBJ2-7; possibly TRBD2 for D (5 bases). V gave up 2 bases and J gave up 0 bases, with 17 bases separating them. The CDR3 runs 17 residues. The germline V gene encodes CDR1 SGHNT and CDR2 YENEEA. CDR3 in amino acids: CASSLRPKRPLSYEQYF. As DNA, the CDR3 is TGTGCCAGCAGCTTACGCCCCAAGCGGCCCCTCTCCTACGAGCAGTACTTC.

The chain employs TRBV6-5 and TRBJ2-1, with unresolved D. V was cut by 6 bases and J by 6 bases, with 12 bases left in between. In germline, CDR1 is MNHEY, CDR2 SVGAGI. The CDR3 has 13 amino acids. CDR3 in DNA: TGTGCCAGCAGCCGAAGCTGGAGCAATGAGCAGTTCTTC. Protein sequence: CASSRSWSNEQFF.

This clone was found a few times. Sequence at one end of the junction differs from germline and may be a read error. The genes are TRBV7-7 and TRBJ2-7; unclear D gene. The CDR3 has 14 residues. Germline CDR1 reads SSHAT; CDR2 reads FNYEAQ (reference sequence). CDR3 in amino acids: CASSLGGSSSEQYF. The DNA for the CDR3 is TGTGCTAGCAGCTTAGGTGGTAGTTCAAGCGAGCAGTACTTC.

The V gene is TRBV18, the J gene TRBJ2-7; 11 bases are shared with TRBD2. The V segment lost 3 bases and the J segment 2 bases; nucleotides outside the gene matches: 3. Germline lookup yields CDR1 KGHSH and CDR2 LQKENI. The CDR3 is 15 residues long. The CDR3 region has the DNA TGTGCCAGCTCACCCGGGACTAGCGGTACCTACGAGCAGTACTTC. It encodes CASSPGTSGTYEQYF.

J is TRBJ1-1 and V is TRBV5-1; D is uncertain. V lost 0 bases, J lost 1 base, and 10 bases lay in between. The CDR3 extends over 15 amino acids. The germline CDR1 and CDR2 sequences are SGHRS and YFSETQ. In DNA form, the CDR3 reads TGCGCCAGCAGCTTGGCAACAGTTACGAACACTGAAGCTTTCTTT. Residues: CASSLATVTNTEAFF.